This T cell receptor beta chain appears in the sequencing data of a study of cytomegalovirus exposure and HLA in healthy donors. A word on this clone: No antigen is known for it.

Study-level results: Reports described diagnosis of cytomegalovirus status by the classifier as highly specific and sensitive. Rates of TCR association differed by HLA locus in a later analysis, with DRB1 highest and HLA-C lowest.

Primers included in the PCR were 60 Vbeta and 13 Jbeta primers. The assay was immunoSEQ multiplex PCR, and TCRdb's table has in-frame clones only and misses some. The sample lists about 200,000 clones; 60% to 80% were seen once. This CDR3 region has 17 residues. Trimming took off 0 bases at V and 1 base at J, with 12 bases between the two ends. Germline CDR1 and CDR2: SGHTA and FQGTGA. J is TRBJ2-2 and V is TRBV7-3; weak D call: TRBD1 (6 bases). The source of this sequence is a male donor in good health and CMV-seronegative. Sequenced: PBMCs. This CDR3 reads CASSLTRRGGNTGELFF. CDR3 nucleotides: TGTGCCAGCAGCTTAACCCGCAGGGGCGGGAACACCGGGGAGCTGTTTTTT.